This TCR beta chain was obtained from a study of CD8+ T cells in alopecia areata. Findings and caveats of the study: In lesional scalp, particularly from alopecia totalis/universalis, clonality was higher than in normal scalp.

The CDR3 totals 13 residues. With 4 bases removed from V and 4 bases from J, the gap between germline ends came to 8 bases. Germline V gives CDR1 MNHNS, CDR2 SASEGT. For this clone: The antigen remains unidentified.

Extraction of RNA preceded its reverse transcription into cDNA, which served as the sequencing template. Here immunoSEQ multiplex PCR was the method, and the copy in TCRdb shows in-frame clones only, minus some. The top ten clones hold 0.4% to 0.55% of a sample with about 200,000 clones, approximately 61% of them seen once. The chain links TRBV6-1 to TRBJ1-5; D call uncertain. The source is a human donor with alopecia areata. The sequencing used CD4+ T cells sorted from blood, collected at week 0. CDR3 coding DNA: TGTGCCAGCAGTGTGCGAGAAAATCAGCCCCAGCATTTT. Translation gives CASSVRENQPQHF.